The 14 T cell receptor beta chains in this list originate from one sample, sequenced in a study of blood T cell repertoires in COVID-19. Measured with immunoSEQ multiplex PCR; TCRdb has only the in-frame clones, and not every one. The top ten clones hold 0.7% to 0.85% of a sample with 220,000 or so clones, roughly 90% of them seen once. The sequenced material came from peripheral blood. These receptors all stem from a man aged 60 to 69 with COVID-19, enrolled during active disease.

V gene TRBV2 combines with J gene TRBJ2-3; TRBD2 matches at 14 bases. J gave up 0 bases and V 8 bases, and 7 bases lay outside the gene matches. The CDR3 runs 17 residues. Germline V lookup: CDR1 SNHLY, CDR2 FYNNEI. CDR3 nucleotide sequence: TGTGCCAGCTCGACTAGCGGGGGGGAAATTAGCACAGATACGCAGTATTTT. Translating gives CASSTSGGEISTDTQYF.

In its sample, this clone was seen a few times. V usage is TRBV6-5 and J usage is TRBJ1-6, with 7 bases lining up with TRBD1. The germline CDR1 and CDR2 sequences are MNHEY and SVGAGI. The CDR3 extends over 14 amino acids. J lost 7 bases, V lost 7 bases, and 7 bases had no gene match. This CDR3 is CASKKQGSNSPLHF. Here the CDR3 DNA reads TGTGCCAGCAAAAAACAGGGGTCCAATTCACCCCTCCACTTT.

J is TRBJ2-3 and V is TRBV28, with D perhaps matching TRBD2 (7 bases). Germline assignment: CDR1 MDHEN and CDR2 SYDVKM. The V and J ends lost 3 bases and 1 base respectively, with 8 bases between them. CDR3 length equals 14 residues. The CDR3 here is CASSLRGRTDTQYF. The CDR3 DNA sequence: TGTGCCAGCAGTTTGCGGGGGCGCACAGATACGCAGTATTTT.

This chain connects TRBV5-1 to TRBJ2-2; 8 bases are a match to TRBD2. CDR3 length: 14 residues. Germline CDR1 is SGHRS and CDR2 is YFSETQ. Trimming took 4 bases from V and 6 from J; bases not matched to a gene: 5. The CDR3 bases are TGCGCCAGCAGCGTTAGCGGGATTTCCGGGGAGCTGTTTTTT. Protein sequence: CASSVSGISGELFF.

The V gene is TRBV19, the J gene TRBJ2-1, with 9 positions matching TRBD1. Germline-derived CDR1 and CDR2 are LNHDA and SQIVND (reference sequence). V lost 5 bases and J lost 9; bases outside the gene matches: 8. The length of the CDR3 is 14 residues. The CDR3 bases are TGTGCCAGTAGTCTACAACAGGGGGCAGCTGAGCAGTTCTTC. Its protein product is CASSLQQGAAEQFF.

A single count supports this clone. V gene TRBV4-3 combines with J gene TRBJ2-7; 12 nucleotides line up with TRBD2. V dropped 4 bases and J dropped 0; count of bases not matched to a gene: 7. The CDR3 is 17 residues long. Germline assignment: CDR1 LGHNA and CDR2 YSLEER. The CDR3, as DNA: TGCGCCAGCAGCCCGCCCCCTAGCGGGAGGGTCTCCTACGAGCAGTACTTC. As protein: CASSPPPSGRVSYEQYF.

CDR3 in amino acids: CASSSGGVQETQYF. The CDR3 DNA reads TGCGCCAGCAGCTCCGGGGGGGTCCAAGAGACCCAGTACTTC. The chain recombines TRBV5-1 with TRBJ2-5, with 8 bases identical to TRBD2. With 3 bases clipped from V and 1 base from J, the junction kept 2 bases outside the gene matches. Germline assignment: CDR1 SGHRS and CDR2 YFSETQ. The CDR3 is 14 residues long.

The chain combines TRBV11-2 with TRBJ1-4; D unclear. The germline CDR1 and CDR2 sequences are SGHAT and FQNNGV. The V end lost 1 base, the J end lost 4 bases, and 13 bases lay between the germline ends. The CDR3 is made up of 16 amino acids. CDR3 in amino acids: CASSLGSSDLNEKLFF. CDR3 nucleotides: TGTGCCAGCAGCTTAGGATCAAGCGATCTTAATGAAAAACTGTTTTTT.

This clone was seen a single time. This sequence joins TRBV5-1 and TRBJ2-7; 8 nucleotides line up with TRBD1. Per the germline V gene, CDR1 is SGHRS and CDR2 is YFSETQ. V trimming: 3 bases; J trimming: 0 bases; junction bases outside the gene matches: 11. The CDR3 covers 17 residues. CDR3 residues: CASSSNPTGEYSYEQYF. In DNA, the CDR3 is TGCGCCAGCAGCTCAAACCCGACAGGGGAGTACTCCTACGAGCAGTACTTC.

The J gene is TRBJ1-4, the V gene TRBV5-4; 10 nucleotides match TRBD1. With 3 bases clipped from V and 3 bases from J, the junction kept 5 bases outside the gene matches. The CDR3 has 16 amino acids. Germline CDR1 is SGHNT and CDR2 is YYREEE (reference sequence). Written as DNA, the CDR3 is TGTGCCAGCAGCTGGGGACAGGGGATGGCTAATGAAAAACTGTTTTTT. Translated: CASSWGQGMANEKLFF.

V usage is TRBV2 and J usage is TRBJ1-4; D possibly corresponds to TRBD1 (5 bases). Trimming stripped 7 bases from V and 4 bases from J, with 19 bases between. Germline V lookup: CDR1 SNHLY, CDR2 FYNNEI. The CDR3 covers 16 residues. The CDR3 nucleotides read TGTGCCAGCACCAAAAATAGGGGTCCGGTTAATGAAAAACTGTTTTTT. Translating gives CASTKNRGPVNEKLFF.

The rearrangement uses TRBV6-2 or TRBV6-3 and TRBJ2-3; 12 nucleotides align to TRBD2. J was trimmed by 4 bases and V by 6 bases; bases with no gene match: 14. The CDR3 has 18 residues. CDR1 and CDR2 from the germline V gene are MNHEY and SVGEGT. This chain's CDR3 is CASSSFITSGGHADTQYF. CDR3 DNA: TGTGCCAGCAGCTCCTTCATTACTAGCGGGGGGCATGCAGATACGCAGTATTTT.

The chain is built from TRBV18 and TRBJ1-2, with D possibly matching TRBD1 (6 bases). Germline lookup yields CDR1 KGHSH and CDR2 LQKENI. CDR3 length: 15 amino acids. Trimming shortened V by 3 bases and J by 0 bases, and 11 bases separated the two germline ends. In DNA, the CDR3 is TGTGCCAGCTCACCCTCAGGGGCCGCTAACTATGGCTACACCTTC. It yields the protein CASSPSGAANYGYTF. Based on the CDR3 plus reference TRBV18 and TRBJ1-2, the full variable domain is NAGVMQNPRHLVRRRGQEARLRCSPMKGHSHVYWYRQLPEEGLKFMVYLQKENIIDESGMPKERFSAEFPKEGPSILRIQQVVRGDSAAYFCASSPSGAANYGYTFGSGTRLTVV.

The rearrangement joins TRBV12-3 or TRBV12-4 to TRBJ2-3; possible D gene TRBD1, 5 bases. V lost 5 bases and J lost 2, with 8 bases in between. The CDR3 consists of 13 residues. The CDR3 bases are TGTGCCAGCAGTCAGGGTCTCACAGATACGCAGTATTTT. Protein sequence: CASSQGLTDTQYF.